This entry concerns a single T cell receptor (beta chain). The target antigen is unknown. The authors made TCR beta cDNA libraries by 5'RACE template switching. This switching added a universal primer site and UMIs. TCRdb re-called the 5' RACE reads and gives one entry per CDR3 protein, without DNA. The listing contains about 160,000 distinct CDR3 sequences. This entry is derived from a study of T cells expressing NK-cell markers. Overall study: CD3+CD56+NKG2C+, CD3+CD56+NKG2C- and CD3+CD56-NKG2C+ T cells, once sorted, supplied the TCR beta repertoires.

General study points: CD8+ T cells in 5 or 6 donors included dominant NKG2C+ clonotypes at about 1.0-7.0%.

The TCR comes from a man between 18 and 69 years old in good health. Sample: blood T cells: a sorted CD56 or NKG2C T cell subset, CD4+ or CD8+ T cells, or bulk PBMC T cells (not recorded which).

The CDR3 loop reads CASSLSAGPGEEKLFF. The chain has TRBV27 and TRBJ1-4; as DNA is missing, the TRBD1 call by TCRdb cannot be tested. The CDR3 is made up of 16 amino acids. Germline CDR1 is MNHEY and CDR2 is SMNVEV (reference sequence).